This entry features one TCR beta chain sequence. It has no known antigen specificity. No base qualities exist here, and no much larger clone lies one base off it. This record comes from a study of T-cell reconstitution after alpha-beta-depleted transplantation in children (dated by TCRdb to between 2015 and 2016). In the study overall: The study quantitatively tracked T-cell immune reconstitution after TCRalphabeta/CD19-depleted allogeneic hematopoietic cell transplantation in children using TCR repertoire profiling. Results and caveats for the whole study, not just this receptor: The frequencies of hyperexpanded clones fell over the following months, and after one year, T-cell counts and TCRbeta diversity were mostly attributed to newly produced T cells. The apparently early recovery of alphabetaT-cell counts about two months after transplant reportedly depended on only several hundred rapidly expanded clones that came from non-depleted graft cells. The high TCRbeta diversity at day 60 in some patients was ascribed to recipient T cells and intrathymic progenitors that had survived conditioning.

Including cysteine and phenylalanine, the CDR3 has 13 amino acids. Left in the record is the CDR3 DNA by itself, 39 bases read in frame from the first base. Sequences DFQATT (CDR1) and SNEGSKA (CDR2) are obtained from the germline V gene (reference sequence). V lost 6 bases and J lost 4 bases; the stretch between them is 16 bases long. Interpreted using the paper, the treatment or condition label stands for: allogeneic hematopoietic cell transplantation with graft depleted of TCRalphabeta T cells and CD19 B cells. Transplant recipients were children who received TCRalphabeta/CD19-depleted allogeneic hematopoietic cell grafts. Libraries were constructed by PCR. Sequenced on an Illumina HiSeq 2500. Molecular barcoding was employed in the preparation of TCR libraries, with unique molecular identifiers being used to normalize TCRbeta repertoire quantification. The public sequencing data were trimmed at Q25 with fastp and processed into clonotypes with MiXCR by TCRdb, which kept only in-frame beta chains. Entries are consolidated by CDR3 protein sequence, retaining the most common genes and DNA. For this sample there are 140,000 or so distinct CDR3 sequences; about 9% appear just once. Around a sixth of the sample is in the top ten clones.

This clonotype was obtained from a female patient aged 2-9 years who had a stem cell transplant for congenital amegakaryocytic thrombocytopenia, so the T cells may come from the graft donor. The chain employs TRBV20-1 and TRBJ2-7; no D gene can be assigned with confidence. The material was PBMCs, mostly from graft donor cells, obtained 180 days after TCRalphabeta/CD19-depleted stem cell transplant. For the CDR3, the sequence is CSAISPTGYEQYF. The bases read TGCAGTGCGATCTCCCCAACTGGGTACGAGCAGTACTTC.